The 3 T cell receptor beta chains below come from one sample, sequenced in a study of regulatory T cells in long-lasting Graves disease. This sample's time point: persistent/refractory GD, antithyroid drugs over 5 years with positive TRAb. Scientists built the TCR library using RNA that was extracted from PBMCs. TCR beta libraries were built with iRepertoire HTBI primers and Arm-PCR of CDR3 regions. TCRdb used MiXCR to reprocess the multiplex PCR reads, holding one entry per CDR3 protein. Of roughly 470,000 distinct CDR3 sequences in the sample, under 25% were seen once. Sequences were derived from peripheral blood mononuclear cells (PBMCs), sampled when the disease was refractory, from a patient treated with antithyroid drugs. The receptors shown here come from a female donor with Graves disease.

This clonotype was picked up many times. The CDR3 here is CAISDEGGEEKLFF. CDR3 DNA: TGTGCCATCAGTGATGAAGGAGGGGAGGAAAAACTGTTTTTT. The V gene is TRBV10-3, the J gene TRBJ1-4, with TRBD1 as a possible D gene (5 bases). Germline V CDR1 and CDR2: ENHRY, SYGVKD. The CDR3 runs to 14 residues. V was cut by 3 bases and J by 8 bases, with 13 bases left in between.

A word on this clonotype: A read error may be the cause here, since a much bigger clone is one base away. This sequence joins TRBV27 and TRBJ2-7; no reliable D call. Germline CDR1 and CDR2: MNHEY and SMNVEV (reference sequence). The CDR3 extends over 13 amino acids. CDR3 amino acids: CARSLRASTEQYF. For the CDR3, the DNA is TGTGCCCGCAGTTTGAGAGCCTCTACGGAGCAGTACTTC.

This clonotype was picked up a small number of times. This chain joins TRBV6-2 or TRBV6-3 and TRBJ2-7, with D possibly being TRBD1 (6 bases). Germline V gene data show CDR1 as MNHEY and CDR2 as SVGEGT. V lost 5 bases to trimming and J lost 5 bases, with 19 bases between them. The CDR3 sequence is 15 residues long. Written as DNA, the CDR3 is TGTGCCAGCAGTCCCGAGCCCCGGGCAGGGGACGAGCAGTACTTC. It codes for CASSPEPRAGDEQYF.